This T cell receptor beta chain was sequenced in a study of cytomegalovirus exposure and HLA in healthy donors (dated by TCRdb to between 2016 and 2019). About the investigation overall: In an earlier analysis of some 550 of the donors, about 270 Gb of sequence data and 90 million to 120 million unique TCR beta sequences from 150 million to 200 million T cells were reported. Donor age, sex, ethnicity and CMV serostatus were compiled alongside the repertoire data. To predict cytomegalovirus infection status, the study combined high-throughput TCR immunosequencing, statistical association of individual TCRs with disease status, and machine learning. An early release that covered some 630 HLA-typed donors contained about 290 gigabases of sequencing data and tens of millions of unique TCR sequences. A separate validation cohort of roughly 110 different subjects was used in addition to the roughly 700-subject first cohort. The genetic ancestry cluster associated with self-reported Caucasian donors included roughly four fifths of the 398 genotyped donors. Roughly 5 DR-DQ haplotypes were treated as single units for association and clustering because of strong linkage in the cohort. Among 398 genotyped donors of the cohort, an average of roughly 240,000 unique TCR beta nucleotide sequences were sequenced per donor, 15% to 20% of them non-productive. HLA typing included class I and class II loci at four-digit resolution. A later analysis re-examined previously published TCR beta repertoires from just over 650 donors and added high-resolution HLA genotyping to investigate patterns of TCR occurrence. Typing coverage varied by locus: 629-630 donors for A, B, C, DRB1 and DQB1; approximately 500 for DQA1; more than 600 for DPA1; approximately 490 for DPB1. An earlier analysis of some 500 of the donors applied high-throughput TCR beta sequencing to assess whether each TCR beta V gene segment acted as functional or pseudogenic. In the later analysis, no new phenotypic data were used to find candidate immune exposures; instead, reliance was placed on TCR beta sequences and their occurrence across donors. A later genetic analysis used genome-wide SNP genotypes for about 55% of the 666 donors, treating that subset as a discovery cohort. The study aimed to test whether cataloging public T cell receptors could reveal signatures of past pathogen exposure. The study used immunosequencing to profile the T cell repertoires of approximately 630 subjects and linked those repertoires to cytomegalovirus serostatus. All discovery cohort repertoires had been generated on a single sequencing platform.

Paper-wide results and their limitations: A cluster of highly shared sequence variants was judged likely to represent a technical artifact of the sequencing pipeline. A few of the identified cytomegalovirus-associated TCR beta chains were confirmed in vitro to be specific for cytomegalovirus antigens. The cohort was sequenced for TCR beta chains only, and without alpha or paired-chain data the features that could be detected were limited. Compared with the roughly 670-donor mean, donors in an Asian-associated ancestry cluster had fewer N-insertions in productive TCRs, according to a later genetic analysis. In an earlier analysis of 587 of the donors, most TCR beta V segments were observed in productive rearrangements about 87% or about 30% of the time, broadly matching IMGT annotations. V-gene and J-gene trimming of TCR beta chains was associated with a missense DCLRE1C variant in a later genetic analysis, and the association was replicated in an independent cohort. The study gave a list of about 170 TCR beta chains associated with cytomegalovirus. According to the authors, the approach could potentially be generalized to other disease states and immunological phenotypes. Because HLA typing was missing for some donors at each locus, association tests included only the typed subset. In a later analysis, HLA-associated TCR beta chains showed more clonal expansion and lower generation probabilities than non-associated chains that were equally common. In a later analysis, the rate of TCR association differed among HLA loci, with DRB1 alleles having the most associated TCRs and HLA-C alleles having the fewest. A further reported finding was that TCR beta sequences accurately predicted the HLA-A and HLA-B alleles for most subjects in the first cohort. While some public TCRs were present in many individuals, most TCR sequences turned up only very rarely across donors. For the cohort, immune exposure information was limited to CMV serostatus. Because counts were too low, some 16 rarely observed V segments, including chromosome 9 orphons, were excluded from the earlier analysis of several hundred of the donors. Correlated functional status among segregating V segments might be attributable to linkage disequilibrium, but an unknown experimental factor could not be ruled out. At a false discovery rate of 0.05, a later analysis linked 16,951 TCR beta sequences to specific HLA alleles. Cytomegalovirus status was reported to be diagnosed by the classifier with high specificity and sensitivity in both the original and validation cohorts. Several of the top co-occurrence clusters appeared to be linked to parvovirus B19, influenza, CMV and Epstein-Barr virus, according to a later analysis. In a later analysis, most CMV-associated TCR beta chains were found to appear HLA-restricted, with HLA associations seemingly driven largely by CMV exposure. Roughly uniform sequencing depth across donors was assumed in presence/absence analyses, although this assumption may not hold. Strong co-occurrence of HLA alleles, especially DR and DQ, made assigning TCR associations to individual alleles difficult.

Libraries were constructed by the immunoSEQ multiplex PCR assay. For the multiplex PCR, a mixture combining 60 forward primers for TCR Vbeta segments and 13 reverse primers for TCR Jbeta segments was used. A multiplex PCR assay on genomic DNA amplified the CDR3 region of rearranged TCR beta genes. The Illumina HiSeq System was used to sequence the amplified TCR beta libraries as 87-base-pair reads. The paper's data handling went like this. Across the 600 to 700 repertoires, a later analysis counted 60 million to 90 million unique TCR beta chains, roughly 11 million of which were shared by at least two donors. Raw reads were error-corrected and collapsed into unique sequences with a nearest-neighbor algorithm that merged closely related sequences to remove PCR and sequencing errors. Alignment of CDR3 sequences to IMGT reference sequences was used to assign V, D and J gene segments. For a sequence to be retained, a match of at least six nucleotides was required to both a V gene segment and a J gene segment. A rearrangement counted as productive if the CDR3 had no stop codons and remained in frame with V and J, and every other rearrangement counted as non-productive. Following IMGT convention, CDR3 was defined as the stretch from the second conserved V-encoded cysteine up to the conserved J-encoded phenylalanine. Sequences without an unambiguous match to a single V gene segment were excluded from the earlier analysis of 450 to 750 of the donors. An earlier analysis of 587 of the donors classified V segments as functional when productive rearrangements were above 56.7% and as segregating when the standard deviation between donors was above 5%. A statistical classification framework was built to diagnose cytomegalovirus status from the catalog of TCR beta chain sequences. V and J gene assignment, in a later analysis, came from comparing TCR nucleotide sequences with IMGT/GENE-DB human TR gene sequences. The TCRdist pipeline was used in a later analysis to assign CDR3 sequences and most-parsimonious VDJ recombination scenarios. In a later analysis, each TCR beta chain was defined by its CDR3 amino acid sequence together with its V-gene family, and reads lacking a unique V-gene family were excluded. A later analysis removed several hundred highly shared, low-generation-probability nucleotide sequences to deal with suspected cross-contamination and a sequencing artifact. In a later analysis, a clonal expansion index for each public chain was calculated from normalized within-repertoire ranks of inferred template counts. A later analysis computed generation probabilities with a VDJ recombination model fitted to out-of-frame rearrangements, and checked the results against IGoR. Hypergeometric tests were used in a later analysis to score TCR-TCR, TCR-HLA and TCR-CMV co-occurrence, with a repertoire-size bias correction applied to the TCR pairs. A later analysis estimated false discovery rates by permuting HLA or CMV assignments 20 times. A later analysis grouped co-occurring TCRs with DBSCAN, adding TCRdist sequence similarity when clustering within HLA-allele-positive subsets. Repertoires with fewer than 30,000 or more than 120,000 public chains were left out of co-occurrence clustering, as were about five repertoires with anomalous nucleotide sharing. This immuneACCESS table, as held by TCRdb, lists in-frame sequences with V and J called but not all clones. Of the missing ones, under half trace to an unresolved V gene in checked studies; the others have no known cause. From that table come the V and J calls and clone size; the DNA was used to work out D and trimming. This sample gives approximately 170,000 clones in total; 70% to 80% of them show up just once. The ten largest clones capture about 2.5% of the sample.

The sample holds one count of this clone. Its target antigen remains unknown. Base qualities are not provided; no much larger clone lies one nucleotide away. The cohort was made up of 666 healthy bone marrow donors. At the time of sampling, every cohort member was nominally healthy, though immune exposures that went unrecorded were likely present. The donor tested CMV seronegative, placing the donor among the roughly 350 seronegative members of the cohort. Each donor provided a peripheral blood sample, and peripheral blood mononuclear cells were used for TCR beta sequencing. The Qiagen DNeasy Blood Extraction Kit was used to extract genomic DNA from the blood cell samples. The sequence was obtained from a woman aged 45-65 years in good health and CMV-seronegative. Sequencing used PBMCs.

The CDR3 loop reads CATSSPGTGVDQPQHF. The nucleotides read TGTGCCACCAGCAGCCCTGGGACAGGGGTTGATCAGCCCCAGCATTTT. The sequence is built from TRBV15 and TRBJ1-5; 10 nucleotides in the junction match TRBD1. From the cysteine up to the phenylalanine, the CDR3 has a length of 16 residues. The CDR3 DNA has 48 bases and is translated from base 1. V is trimmed back by 3 bases and J by 5 bases, and the junction contains 7 bases that no gene match accounts for. Reading the germline V gene (reference sequence) gives CDR1 LNHNV and CDR2 YYDKDF.